Below, one T cell receptor (beta chain) is given with its context. What antigen it recognizes has not been identified. Within one base of it there is no much larger clone, and no base qualities were kept. A second Seattle source provided samples from volunteer blood donors who had recovered from COVID-19. The collaborating institutions used their own protocols to collect whole blood in K2EDTA tubes. For TCRbeta analysis, collaborators shipped samples as frozen whole blood, isolated PBMCs, or DNA extracted from either of those sample types. These data come from a study of blood T cell repertoires in COVID-19 (dated by TCRdb to the early 2020s). Context from the whole study: Collaborator samples came from the United States, Italy and Spain and covered acute and convalescent phases of COVID-19. Where available, HLA class I and class II types were obtained from metadata supplied by the sample provider rather than from assay-based typing. A freely available public database, intended as a resource for researchers studying the immune response to SARS-CoV-2, is where the repertoires were released. The samples were drawn from the first 160 participants of the ongoing ImmuneRACE study and from 1,254 subjects provided by 6 global collaborators. The prospective study material was composed of cDNA or gDNA derived from T cells, B-cell-depleted T cells, or PBMCs. Subjects who had been exposed to COVID-19, were actively infected with it, or had recovered from it provided the deeply sampled blood TCRbeta repertoires that made up the dataset. Nearly every sample came with metadata listing a de-identified subject ID, COVID-19 status, age in years and sex. General study outcomes and caveats: The quantity of clinical and demographic metadata differed by source and by participant and was supplied without curation.

TCRbeta CDR3 regions were amplified from genomic DNA by means of the immunoSEQ Assay, a bias-controlled multiplex PCR. The paper's data handling went like this. Nucleated cell counts per sample were estimated from amplification of reference gene primers within the assay. To quantify the absolute abundance of each unique TCRbeta CDR3 rearrangement, sequence reads were collapsed and filtered. For each sample, productive Simpson clonality was calculated as the square root of Simpson's diversity index over productive rearrangements. This immuneACCESS table, as held by TCRdb, lists in-frame sequences with V and J called but not all clones. Of the missing ones, under half trace to an unresolved V gene in checked studies; the others have no known cause. Clone size and the V and J calls come from that table; the DNA yielded D and trimming. The sample yields over 250,000 clones; approximately 83% were counted once. The top ten clonotypes cover roughly 10% of the sample.

The cysteine opens and the phenylalanine closes a CDR3 of 13 amino acids. This entry keeps only the CDR3 DNA: 39 bases, framed from base 1. V is reduced by 6 bases and J by 4 bases, leaving a spacing of 12 bases between them. The germline V gene encodes CDR1 MNHEY and CDR2 SVGAGI. Specimen: peripheral blood. This chain joins TRBV6-5 to TRBJ2-5, and the D gene may be TRBD1, 6 bases matching. The receptor comes from a woman in her forties or fifties who had recovered from COVID-19. This receptor carries the CDR3 CASRVAGVETQYF. The nucleotides are TGTGCCAGCAGAGTAGCAGGGGTAGAGACCCAGTACTTC.